Sequencing of this T cell receptor (beta chain) was carried out in a study of cytomegalovirus exposure and HLA in healthy donors. The V end lost 2 bases, the J end lost 8 bases, and 12 bases lay between the germline ends. Germline V gene sequence: CDR1 MDHEN, CDR2 SYDVKM. The CDR3 extends over 14 amino acids. The PCR had 60 Vbeta and 13 Jbeta primers. Using immunoSEQ multiplex PCR, the repertoire was profiled, and TCRdb retains in-frame clones only, with some absent. The sample includes some 110,000 clones, roughly 80% of them seen just once. For this clone: Its antigen remains unidentified.

Notes on the study in general: It was likely that a cluster of highly shared sequence variants was a sequencing artifact. What a later analysis showed was that several of the most significant clusters appeared linked to common viral pathogens.

The clonotype was recovered from a man between 45 and 60 years old in good health and CMV-seropositive. Material: PBMCs. The chain joins TRBV28 to TRBJ1-4; D is ambiguous. Here the CDR3 reads CASSLPGIGEKLFF. The CDR3 coding sequence is TGTGCCAGCAGTTTACCGGGAATCGGGGAAAAACTGTTTTTT.